This TCR beta chain was captured in a study of CD8 T cells in ankylosing spondylitis. Researchers built TCR beta libraries using quantitative 5'-RACE with molecular barcodes. Via MiXCR, TCRdb re-called the 5' RACE reads, giving one row per CDR3 protein. The sample yields fewer than 200,000 distinct CDR3 sequences, 15% to 20% seen once. Notes on the study in general: In the blood and synovial fluid of reactive arthritis, some motif variants had been previously reported. The study looked at matched synovial fluid samples from ankylosing spondylitis patients. Disease-linked clones were reported to be significantly enriched there.

This clonotype has ten or more counts. The antigen is not known. What was sequenced was blood, either unsorted or a sorted T cell fraction (not recorded which). The TCR sequence derives from a male donor aged 5-30 years with ankylosing spondylitis or in good health (not recorded which).

The CDR3 here is CSLFPPSGSTDTQYF. As DNA, the CDR3 is TGCAGCCTCTTCCCCCCCTCGGGTAGCACAGATACGCAGTATTTT. The chain links TRBV29-1 to TRBJ2-3; D gene uncertain. Deletions cut 8 bases from V and 0 bases from J, with 18 bases between. Germline V gene lookup returns CDR1 SQVTM and CDR2 ANQGSEA. The CDR3 loop spans 15 amino acids.